This T cell receptor (beta chain) is drawn from a study of CD8 T cells in Susac syndrome (dated by TCRdb to the late 2010s). With respect to the entire study: Whether CD8+ T cell activation and differentiation in Susac syndrome was antigen driven was tested using repertoire sequencing. The investigation overall reported the following: The number of individuals in the TCR sequencing and HLA analysis was acknowledged as relatively small.

Worth noting for this clonotype: Which antigen it targets is not known. It has no much larger one-base neighbor in the sample; base qualities were not kept.

Peripheral blood CD8+ and CD4+ T cells from healthy donors, Susac syndrome patients and multiple sclerosis patients were profiled using high-throughput TCR beta sequencing. Treatment-naive patients with stable or active relapsing-remitting disease fulfilling revised McDonald criteria were used as multiple sclerosis controls. Bulk CD8+ and CD4+ T cells were purified by magnetic negative isolation, whereas CD8+ TEMRA cells were enriched by FACS. Blood was collected in EDTA tubes and processed within 24 hours, with PBMCs isolated through density gradient centrifugation. PBMCs intended for TCR sequencing were frozen in liquid nitrogen and were later thawed in a 37 degrees C water bath. A purity of at least 90% was achieved for sorted or isolated CD4+, CD8+ and CD8+ TEMRA cells. Looking up the germline V gene yields CDR1 SGHRS and CDR2 YFSETQ. Including the terminal cysteine and phenylalanine, the CDR3 comprises 14 residues. Only the CDR3 region is kept as DNA, spanning 42 bases read in frame from base 1. V ends up 3 bases short and J 5 bases short, with an unmatched junction base count of 3.

RNA was extracted with the RNeasy kit and roughly 0.45 to 1 ug was reverse transcribed using random hexamers. The immunoSEQ multiplex PCR assay, covering 54 Vbeta and 13 Jbeta segments, was used to amplify TCR beta CDR3 regions. To correct PCR amplification bias, a synthetic template baseline was used for both primer optimization and computational correction. In the source study's methods: Only productive sequences were kept, with reads annotated to V, D and J genes according to IMGT and analyzed in immunoSEQ Analyzer. To calculate clonality, Shannon entropy was normalized by log2 of the number of productive unique sequences and then subtracted from one. Public and private clones were assessed among the 100 most prevalent clones of each patient and control. Clones were defined as Susac-specific when absent from the healthy and MS cohorts, from approximately 970 published viral clones and from other ImmuneACCESS disease sequences. TCRdb applied fastp at Q25 and MiXCR to the public reads, then kept only in-frame beta chains. Identical CDR3 protein sequences are pooled into one entry, listed with their most common genes and DNA. TCRdb, rather than the study authors, made the V and J calls. A total of around 280,000 distinct CDR3 sequences appear in this sample, 92% of them only once. Around 0.07% of the sample goes to the ten largest clones.

The receptor comes from a human donor with multiple sclerosis. What was sequenced was CD4+ T cells from PBMCs. The sequence is built from TRBV5-1 and TRBJ1-4; 8 central bases correspond to TRBD1. The nucleotide sequence is TGCGCCAGCAGCTCGGGACAGGAAAATGAAAAACTGTTTTTT. This translates into CASSSGQENEKLFF.